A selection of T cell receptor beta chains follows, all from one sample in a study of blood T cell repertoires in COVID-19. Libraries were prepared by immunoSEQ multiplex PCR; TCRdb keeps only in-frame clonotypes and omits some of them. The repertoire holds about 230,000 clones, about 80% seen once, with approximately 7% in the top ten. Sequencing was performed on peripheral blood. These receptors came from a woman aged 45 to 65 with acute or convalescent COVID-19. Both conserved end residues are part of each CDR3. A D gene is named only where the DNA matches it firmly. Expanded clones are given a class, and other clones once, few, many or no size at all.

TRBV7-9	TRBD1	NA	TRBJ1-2	TGTGCCAGCAGCTTAGCGGGTGGATATCAATTCAGGGGGCCAAGCACCTTC	CASSLAGGYQFRGPSTF
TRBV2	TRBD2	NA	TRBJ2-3	TGTGCCAGCAGTGCAGACCCTAGCGGGGGGAGGGATACGCAGTATTTT	CASSADPSGGRDTQYF
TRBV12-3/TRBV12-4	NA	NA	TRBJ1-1	TGTGCCAGCAAGGCACAGCTGAACACTGAAGCTTTCTTT	CASKAQLNTEAFF
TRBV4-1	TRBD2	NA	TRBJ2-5	TGCGCCAGCAGCTCAGGGACTAGCGGGAGGGGGCAAGAGACCCAGTACTTC	CASSSGTSGRGQETQYF
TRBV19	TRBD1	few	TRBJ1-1	TGTGCCAGTAGCCGGACAGGGGGGAACACTGAAGCTTTCTTT	CASSRTGGNTEAFF
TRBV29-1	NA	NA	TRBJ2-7	TGCAGCGTTGCGTCGCTCTACAGATCCTACGAGCAGTACTTC	CSVASLYRSYEQYF
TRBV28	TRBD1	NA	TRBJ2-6	TGTGCCAGCAGTCGCACAGGGACAGCTGGGGCCAACGTCCTGACTTTC	CASSRTGTAGANVLTF
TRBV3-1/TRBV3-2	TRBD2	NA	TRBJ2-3	TGTGCCAGCAGCCAAGATTTAGTAGCGGGGGCAGGTACGCAGTATTTT	CASSQDLVAGAGTQYF
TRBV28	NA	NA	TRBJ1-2	TGTGCCAGCAGTCCTATTGACAGGTACTATGGCTACACCTTC	CASSPIDRYYGYTF
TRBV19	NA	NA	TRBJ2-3	TGTGCCAGCCGGGACTTCAAAATCACAGATACGCAGTATTTT	CASRDFKITDTQYF
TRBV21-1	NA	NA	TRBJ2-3	TGTGCCAGCAGCAAAACGGGACAGAGCACAGATACGCAGTATTTT	CASSKTGQSTDTQYF
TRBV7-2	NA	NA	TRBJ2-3	TGTGCCAGCAGCTTAGCGGCACAGGCCACAGATACGCAGTATTTT	CASSLAAQATDTQYF
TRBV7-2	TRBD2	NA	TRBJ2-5	TGTGCCAGCAGCTTAGTTTCCGGGGGGTTCCCCACCCACTTC	CASSLVSGGFPTHF
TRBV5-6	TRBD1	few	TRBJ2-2	TGTGCCAGCAGCTTTTCGGACAGGGTTTTGACCGGGGAGCTGTTTTTT	CASSFSDRVLTGELFF